The 32 T cell receptor beta chains below were found in one sample sequenced in a study of neurological immune-mediated disorders (dated by TCRdb to about 2019). Library preparation was by 5' RACE. The listed sequencing device is Illumina HiSeq 2500. TCRdb reworked the public reads: Q25 trimming with fastp, MiXCR clone assembly, productive beta chains retained. Entries that share a CDR3 protein sequence are merged under the most common genes and DNA. In this sample the table shows roughly 30,000 distinct CDR3 sequences, approximately 5.2% of which occur a single time. Around 2% of the sample belongs to the ten largest clones. Source material: CD4+ T cells from blood. The source of these receptors is a woman aged 50 to 60 in good health.

At least ten counts were recorded for this clonotype. V usage is TRBV4-1 and J usage is TRBJ2-7; the D call may be TRBD1 or TRBD2 (5 bases each). Trimming removed 5 bases from V and 4 bases from J, with 18 bases in between. CDR3 length equals 15 residues. Germline V gene sequence: CDR1 MGHRA, CDR2 YSYEKL. The CDR3 loop reads CASSLTGPKTYEQYF. In DNA form, the CDR3 reads TGCGCCAGCAGCTTGACGGGACCGAAGACTTACGAGCAGTACTTC.

This clonotype was seen repeatedly, ten times or more. The V and J genes are TRBV5-1 and TRBJ1-6; a weak D match, TRBD1 (6 bases). Germline values: CDR1 SGHRS, CDR2 YFSETQ. Trimming stripped 5 bases from V and 6 bases from J, with 12 bases between. The CDR3 has 14 residues. CDR3 loop: CASSTTGPNSPLHF. As DNA, the CDR3 is TGCGCCAGCAGTACGACAGGCCCTAATTCACCCCTCCACTTT.

In this sample, this clonotype turned up many times. The chain employs TRBV2 and TRBJ2-7; 8 nucleotides line up with TRBD1. V was pared by 6 bases and J by 2 bases, with 6 bases of the junction left unmatched. Per germline, CDR1 SNHLY and CDR2 FYNNEI. There are 14 residues in the CDR3. Written as DNA, the CDR3 is TGTGCCAGCAGAATCCGGACAGGGACCTACGAGCAGTACTTC. Its translation is CASRIRTGTYEQYF.

Ten or more counts support this clonotype. The chain carries TRBV5-5 and TRBJ1-1; D may be TRBD1 (5 bases). This CDR3 has 14 amino acids. The V and J ends lost 0 bases and 1 base respectively, with 7 bases between them. Germline V gene data show CDR1 as SGHKS and CDR2 as YYEKEE (reference sequence). The CDR3 nucleotides are TGTGCCAGCAGCTTGGGGGGGGGGAACACTGAAGCTTTCTTT. It translates to CASSLGGGNTEAFF.

This clonotype was recorded many times. V gene TRBV7-2 combines with J gene TRBJ2-3; 12 nucleotides align to TRBD2. CDR3 length: 16 residues. Germline assignment: CDR1 SGHTA and CDR2 FQGNSA. V shed 1 base and J 3 bases; nucleotides not matched to a gene: 2. The CDR3 sequence: CASSLELAGGTDTQYF. In DNA, the CDR3 is TGTGCCAGCAGCTTAGAGCTAGCGGGAGGGACAGATACGCAGTATTTT.

This clonotype was detected ten times or more. The chain uses TRBV7-2 and TRBJ1-1, with a possible D match to TRBD1 (5 bases). Deletions cut 5 bases from V and 6 bases from J, with 16 bases between. The CDR3 consists of 14 residues. The germline gives CDR1 SGHTA, CDR2 FQGNSA. The CDR3 is CASSTPFRGPEAFF. CDR3 nucleotides: TGTGCCAGCAGCACACCCTTTAGGGGTCCTGAAGCTTTCTTT.

The sample holds many counts of this clonotype. The V call is TRBV3-1, the J call TRBJ1-5, with TRBD1 identical over 8 bases. The CDR3 loop spans 15 amino acids. Trimming cost V 0 bases and J 5 bases; bases outside gene matches: 3. Germline CDR1 and CDR2: LGHDT and YNNKEL (reference sequence). In DNA, the CDR3 is TGTGCCAGCAGCCAAGACAGGGGGCGACATCAGCCCCAGCATTTT. This gives the protein CASSQDRGRHQPQHF.

In this sample, this clonotype turned up many times. The genes are TRBV6-5 and TRBJ2-1, with 13 positions matching TRBD2. Germline V gene data show CDR1 as MNHEY and CDR2 as SVGAGI. The CDR3 has 17 residues. Losses at the gene ends were 4 bases for V and 8 bases for J; bases not matched to a gene: 11. The chain's CDR3 is CASSSLRGLAGEDEQFF. As DNA, the CDR3 is TGTGCCAGCAGTTCCCTGCGAGGACTAGCGGGAGAGGATGAGCAGTTCTTC.

This clonotype has at least ten counts. This chain uses TRBV3-1 with TRBJ2-7; no clear D. The ends were cut back, 1 base at V and 5 bases at J, with 6 bases in the middle. CDR1 LGHDT and CDR2 YNNKEL come from the germline V gene (reference sequence). The CDR3 has 12 residues. As DNA, the CDR3 is TGTGCCAGCAGCCAAGTTGAGGACGAGCAGTACTTC. Translating gives CASSQVEDEQYF.

This clonotype was seen many times. The genes are TRBV20-1 and TRBJ2-3, with 8 bases that match TRBD2. From germline, CDR1 is DFQATT and CDR2 SNEGSKA (reference sequence). CDR3 length: 14 amino acids. Trimming took 2 bases from V and 7 from J; bases not matched to a gene: 8. The DNA of the CDR3 is TGCAGTGCTAGACCGCCCGGGGGGGGGAATACGCAGTATTTT. Translating gives CSARPPGGGNTQYF.

This clonotype was observed at least ten times. This chain links TRBV7-2 with TRBJ2-7; no clear D gene. The CDR3 contains 12 residues. The germline V gene encodes CDR1 SGHTA and CDR2 FQGNSA. Trimming pared 6 bases from V and 5 bases from J, leaving 11 bases between. The CDR3 DNA is TGTGCCAGCAGACAAAGTGGGGACGAGCAGTACTTC. It codes for CASRQSGDEQYF.

This clonotype rates as medium-sized. The V and J genes are TRBV20-1 and TRBJ2-1; D remains unclear. Germline V gene lookup returns CDR1 DFQATT and CDR2 SNEGSKA (reference sequence). This CDR3 has 10 residues. CDR3 protein: CSAENNEQFF. In DNA, the CDR3 is TGCAGCGCCGAAAACAATGAGCAGTTCTTC.

This clonotype has ten or more counts. This chain uses TRBV2 with TRBJ2-1; TRBD2 matches at 8 bases. The CDR3 covers 15 residues. Germline lookup yields CDR1 SNHLY and CDR2 FYNNEI. Trimming cost V 7 bases and J 2 bases; bases outside gene matches: 7. This CDR3 reads CASTGGTRTYNEQFF. The CDR3 region has the DNA TGTGCCAGCACGGGCGGGACTAGGACCTACAATGAGCAGTTCTTC.

The chain joins TRBV7-2 to TRBJ2-3, with D perhaps matching TRBD1 or TRBD2 (5 bases each). The germline CDR1 and CDR2 sequences are SGHTA and FQGNSA. This CDR3 spans 17 amino acids. V lost 4 bases and J 2 bases, leaving 19 bases between the germline ends. In DNA, the CDR3 is TGTGCCAGCAGCTCCCAGATGATCTCCGGGGCCACAGATACGCAGTATTTT. This translates into CASSSQMISGATDTQYF.

This clonotype occurred many times. The chain combines TRBV20-1 with TRBJ1-6, with D unresolved. There are 12 residues in the CDR3. The germline V gene has CDR1 DFQATT and CDR2 SNEGSKA (reference sequence). V was trimmed by 3 bases and J by 7 bases, leaving 7 bases between them. Here the CDR3 reads CSARAGNSPLHF. As DNA, the CDR3 is TGCAGTGCTAGGGCCGGGAATTCACCCCTCCACTTT.

This clonotype was observed at least ten times. The V call is TRBV18, the J call TRBJ1-5; D remains ambiguous. Germline V gives CDR1 KGHSH, CDR2 LQKENI. The CDR3 length is 12 residues. The V gene lost 2 bases and the J gene lost 10 bases, with 9 bases spanning the gap. This CDR3 reads CASSPAPGPQHF. The CDR3 nucleotides are TGTGCCAGCTCACCAGCCCCTGGACCCCAGCATTTT.

The table lists this clonotype with many counts. The V call is TRBV29-1, the J call TRBJ2-7; 14 positions agree with TRBD2. CDR1 SQVTM and CDR2 ANQGSEA come from the germline V gene. After removal of 6 bases from V and 6 bases from J, the junction contained 4 bases not matched to a gene. The CDR3 is 13 residues long. CDR3 nucleotide sequence: TGCAGCGTGACTAGCGGGGGGGCCGCCGAGCAGTACTTC. Translation gives CSVTSGGAAEQYF.

This clonotype was recorded many times. The J gene is TRBJ1-5, the V gene TRBV27, with D unclear. CDR1 and CDR2 from the germline V gene are MNHEY and SMNVEV (reference sequence). V was clipped by 3 bases and J by 6 bases, with 15 bases between them. The CDR3 totals 15 residues. This chain's CDR3 is CASSLDGSLTQPQHF. The DNA of the CDR3 is TGTGCCAGCAGTTTGGACGGTTCCCTCACTCAGCCCCAGCATTTT.

This clonotype appeared many times. V is TRBV6-5 and J is TRBJ1-1; D call uncertain. V shed 6 bases and J shed 0 bases, with 8 bases lying between them. CDR1 MNHEY and CDR2 SVGAGI come from the germline V gene. The CDR3 is 13 residues long. The DNA for the CDR3 is TGTGCCAGCAGGATGGGAGTGAACACTGAAGCTTTCTTT. Protein sequence: CASRMGVNTEAFF.

This clonotype was seen ten or more times. This sequence joins TRBV20-1 and TRBJ2-1; D might be TRBD1 or TRBD2, each matching 5 bases. Germline V gene lookup returns CDR1 DFQATT and CDR2 SNEGSKA (reference sequence). This CDR3 has 13 amino acids. The ends were cut back, 6 bases at V and 9 bases at J, with 18 bases in the middle. CDR3 residues: CSAPPGLVSEQFF. The CDR3 nucleotides read TGCAGTGCCCCTCCGGGGCTAGTTAGTGAGCAGTTCTTC.

J is TRBJ2-7 and V is TRBV7-6; D is perhaps TRBD1 or TRBD2 (6 bases each). This CDR3 is built from 13 residues. Germline values: CDR1 SGHVS, CDR2 FNYEAQ. The V end was cut by 5 bases, the J end by 7 bases, with 15 bases between. The CDR3, as DNA: TGTGCCAGCAGCACGGCTAGGGGGGAAGAGCAGTACTTC. Encoded protein: CASSTARGEEQYF.

At least ten counts were recorded for this clonotype. As DNA, the CDR3 is TGCGCCAGCAGCTTAGACGGGGCTGGGGCCAACGTCCTGACTTTC. This translates into CASSLDGAGANVLTF. The chain combines TRBV5-1 with TRBJ2-6; weak D call: TRBD2 (5 bases). The CDR3 has 15 residues. Trimming pared 2 bases from V and 2 bases from J, leaving 8 bases between. CDR1 is SGHRS and CDR2 is YFSETQ in the germline V gene.

This rearrangement joins TRBV12-3 or TRBV12-4 to TRBJ2-6; possible D gene TRBD1, 6 bases. V was clipped by 5 bases and J by 4 bases, with 15 bases between them. CDR3 size: 16 residues. The CDR3 sequence is CASSTRGSFGANVLTF. CDR3 DNA: TGTGCCAGCAGTACAAGGGGGTCCTTCGGGGCCAACGTCCTGACTTTC.

There are many counts of this clonotype. The J gene is TRBJ2-7, the V gene TRBV28, with TRBD2 matching over 8 bases. The CDR3 runs to 13 residues. From germline, CDR1 is MDHEN and CDR2 SYDVKM. V gave up 10 bases and J gave up 6 bases; unmatched junction bases: 11. This CDR3 is CATSNSGMGEQYF. The CDR3 nucleotides are TGTGCCACGTCCAATAGCGGGATGGGCGAGCAGTACTTC.

This clonotype has at least ten counts. The CDR3 DNA reads as TGCAGTGCTAGCCCGAGTTCCGGGGGTATTTACAATGAGCAGTTCTTC. Its translation is CSASPSSGGIYNEQFF. The chain links TRBV20-1 to TRBJ2-1, with D possibly matching TRBD2 (6 bases). The CDR3 extends over 16 amino acids. V lost 3 bases and J 4 bases, leaving 19 bases between the germline ends. CDR1 and CDR2 from the germline V gene are DFQATT and SNEGSKA (reference sequence).

This clonotype was seen ten or more times. The chain recombines TRBV7-9 with TRBJ2-1; maybe TRBD1 (6 bases). The CDR3 runs to 17 residues. Deletions cut 5 bases from V and 3 bases from J, with 20 bases between. From germline, CDR1 is SEHNR and CDR2 FQNEAQ (reference sequence). CDR3 region: CASSPHITGSIYNEQFF. In nucleotides, the CDR3 is TGTGCCAGCAGCCCACACATTACAGGGAGCATCTACAATGAGCAGTTCTTC.

This clonotype appeared many times. The chain employs TRBV15 and TRBJ1-6; D possibly corresponds to TRBD1 (6 bases). The CDR3 is made up of 14 amino acids. Germline V gene lookup returns CDR1 LNHNV and CDR2 YYDKDF (reference sequence). With 3 bases removed from V and 11 bases from J, the gap between germline ends came to 14 bases. CDR3 loop: CATSSATGHTPLHF. The DNA for the CDR3 is TGTGCCACCAGCAGTGCTACAGGGCATACACCCCTCCACTTT. Using reference TRBV15 and TRBJ1-6 for the parts outside the CDR3, the full variable domain is DAMVIQNPRYQVTQFGKPVTLSCSQTLNHNVMYWYQQKSSQAPKLLFHYYDKDFNNEADTPDNFQSRRPNTSFCFLDIRSPGLGDTAMYLCATSSATGHTPLHFGNGTRLTVT.

This clonotype has a count of ten or more. The rearrangement uses TRBV28 and TRBJ2-5, with TRBD1 matching 8 bases. Trimming took 1 base from V and 1 from J; bases not matched to a gene: 2. The germline gives CDR1 MDHEN, CDR2 SYDVKM. The CDR3 covers 15 residues. The DNA for the CDR3 is TGTGCCAGCAGTTTATCAGGGGGCGGCCAAGAGACCCAGTACTTC. Its protein product is CASSLSGGGQETQYF.

This clonotype was found many times. The rearrangement uses TRBV19 and TRBJ2-4; 8 bases are a match to TRBD1. The CDR3 runs to 12 residues. J was trimmed by 8 bases and V by 7 bases; bases with no gene match: 4. Germline V lookup: CDR1 LNHDA, CDR2 SQIVND (reference sequence). In DNA form, the CDR3 reads TGTGCCAGTAAGGACAGGGTAGACATTCAGTACTTC. As protein: CASKDRVDIQYF.

This clonotype showed up many times. The chain is built from TRBV20-1 and TRBJ1-6; D perhaps matches TRBD1 (5 bases). V lost 7 bases, J lost 4 bases, and 8 bases lay in between. Germline CDR1 and CDR2: DFQATT and SNEGSKA (reference sequence). There are 12 residues in the CDR3. The CDR3 DNA reads TGCAGTGGTGAGGGGTATAATTCACCCCTCCACTTT. This translates into CSGEGYNSPLHF.

This clonotype was seen at least ten times. V usage is TRBV11-2 and J usage is TRBJ2-2; D is perhaps TRBD1 or TRBD2 (5 bases each). V was cut by 3 bases and J by 1 base, with 9 bases left in between. Germline lookup yields CDR1 SGHAT and CDR2 FQNNGV. The CDR3 has 15 amino acids. This CDR3 reads CASSLGTVNTGELFF. The CDR3 DNA follows: TGTGCCAGCAGCTTGGGGACGGTGAACACCGGGGAGCTGTTTTTT.

This clonotype has a count of ten or more. The rearrangement joins TRBV7-2 to TRBJ2-7; 9 bases align to TRBD1. Germline values: CDR1 SGHTA, CDR2 FQGNSA. The CDR3 consists of 15 residues. V lost 5 bases and J lost 5; bases outside the gene matches: 10. For the CDR3, the DNA is TGTGCCAGCAGCCATGGGGGACAGGGAGTAAACGAGCAGTACTTC. As protein: CASSHGGQGVNEQYF.